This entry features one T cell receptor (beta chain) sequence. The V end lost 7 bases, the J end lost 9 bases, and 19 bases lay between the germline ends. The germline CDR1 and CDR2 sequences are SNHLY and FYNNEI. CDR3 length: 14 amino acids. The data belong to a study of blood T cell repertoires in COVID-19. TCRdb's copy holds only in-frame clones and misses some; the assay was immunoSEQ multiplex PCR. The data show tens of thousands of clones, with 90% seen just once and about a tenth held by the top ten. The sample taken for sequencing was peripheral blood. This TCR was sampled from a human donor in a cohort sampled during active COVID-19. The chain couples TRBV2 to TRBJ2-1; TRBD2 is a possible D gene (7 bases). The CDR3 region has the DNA TGTGCCAGCACGGGGGCGGGGAGGGTAGGTGAGCAGTTCTTC. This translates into CASTGAGRVGEQFF.